This is a list of T cell receptor beta chains from one sample in a study of blood T cells in healthy people across ages. TCRdb re-analysed the 5' RACE reads in MiXCR, keeping a single row per CDR3 protein. The sample contains about 650,000 distinct CDR3 sequences, roughly half of which appear only once. The sample taken for sequencing was blood. These receptors were obtained from an elderly woman in good health. Both conserved end residues are part of each CDR3. A D gene is named only where the DNA matches it firmly. Clone size is not always given. Where it is, it says once, few, many or a class for expanded clones.

abundance	j_gene	d_gene	v_gene	CDR3aa	CDR3nt
few	TRBJ2-7	TRBD1	TRBV11-2	CASSSPRTGGNEQYF	TGTGCCAGCAGCTCACCCAGGACAGGGGGCAATGAGCAGTACTTC
-	TRBJ1-2	-	TRBV6-1	CASSETWTDNYGYTF	TGTGCCAGCAGTGAAACCTGGACGGATAACTATGGCTACACCTTC
many	TRBJ2-5	-	TRBV6-2/TRBV6-3	CASSYYEIEEKTQYF	TGTGCCAGCAGTTACTACGAGATAGAGGAAAAGACCCAGTACTTC
-	TRBJ2-3	TRBD2	TRBV10-3	CAISLSGLAGDTQNF	TGTGCCATCAGCCTCTCGGGACTAGCGGGAGATACGCAGAATTTT
many	TRBJ2-1	TRBD2	TRBV3-1	CASSRSGASSYNEQFF	TGTGCCAGCAGCCGTAGCGGGGCAAGCTCCTACAATGAGCAGTTCTTC
-	TRBJ1-5	TRBD1	TRBV12-5	CASVPTGGEQPQHF	TGTGCTAGTGTCCCGACAGGGGGAGAGCAGCCCCAGCATTTT
-	TRBJ1-1	-	TRBV12-3/TRBV12-4	CASSLMSGVNTEAFF	TGTGCCAGCAGTTTAATGTCAGGGGTGAACACTGAAGCTTTCTTT
-	TRBJ1-2	-	TRBV3-1	CASSREPSGVNYGYTF	TGTGCCAGCAGCCGGGAACCTTCAGGGGTCAACTATGGCTACACCTTC
-	TRBJ2-1	TRBD2	TRBV7-3	CASSFSSGIYNEQFF	TGTGCCAGCAGCTTCTCTAGCGGGATATACAATGAGCAGTTCTTC
-	TRBJ2-7	TRBD1	TRBV14	CASSLTGTGLYEQYF	TGTGCCAGCAGCCTTACCGGGACAGGCCTCTACGAGCAGTACTTC
-	TRBJ2-7	-	TRBV28	CASTNAYEQYF	TGTGCCAGCACGAACGCGTACGAGCAGTACTTC
-	TRBJ1-3	TRBD1	TRBV9	CASSVGGQGLSGNTIYF	TGTGCCAGCAGCGTAGGAGGACAGGGGTTATCTGGAAACACCATATATTTT
-	TRBJ2-1	TRBD2	TRBV5-1	CASSPTTSGGNGNEQFF	TGCGCCAGCAGCCCTACGACTAGCGGGGGGAACGGGAATGAGCAGTTCTTC
-	TRBJ1-1	TRBD1	TRBV29-1	CSVGGQGATEAFF	TGCAGCGTTGGGGGACAGGGAGCCACTGAAGCTTTCTTT
-	TRBJ1-1	-	TRBV6-5	CASSQITGKAFF	TGTGCCAGCAGCCAAATCACAGGGAAAGCTTTCTTT
-	TRBJ2-4	-	TRBV15	CATSTWGTRGNIQYF	TGTGCCACCAGCACCTGGGGGACGAGGGGAAACATTCAGTACTTC
-	TRBJ2-5	TRBD2	TRBV28	CASSSHGGGETQYF	TGTGCCAGCAGTTCCCACGGGGGGGGAGAGACCCAGTACTTC
-	TRBJ2-5	TRBD2	TRBV20-1	CSATWTSGRSETQYF	TGCAGTGCTACCTGGACTAGCGGGAGATCGGAGACCCAGTACTTC
-	TRBJ1-2	-	TRBV6-2/TRBV6-3	CASNEAVGGNTF	TGTGCCAGCAATGAGGCTGTAGGTGGCAACACCTTC
-	TRBJ2-2	-	TRBV7-9	CASLLTGELFF	TGTGCCAGCCTCCTCACCGGGGAGCTGTTTTTT
-	TRBJ1-5	TRBD1	TRBV10-3	CTALQGTGQQPQHF	TGTACCGCCTTACAAGGGACAGGGCAGCAGCCCCAGCATTTT
-	TRBJ1-5	TRBD1	TRBV27	CASSLHPLQGGSQPQHF	TGTGCCAGCAGTCTTCATCCCCTCCAGGGGGGCTCTCAGCCCCAGCATTTT
many	TRBJ1-1	-	TRBV7-2	CASSLGQEAFF	TGTGCCAGCAGCTTAGGACAAGAAGCTTTCTTT
-	TRBJ1-5	TRBD1	TRBV20-1	CSARPGQGVGQPQHF	TGCAGTGCTAGGCCGGGACAGGGTGTCGGGCAGCCCCAGCATTTT
many	TRBJ2-1	TRBD1	TRBV28	CASSRSGTGNYNEQFF	TGTGCCAGCAGTCGATCCGGGACAGGGAATTACAATGAGCAGTTCTTC
-	TRBJ2-7	-	TRBV6-1	CASSEIGTAAFYEQYF	TGTGCCAGCAGTGAAATCGGAACCGCCGCTTTCTACGAGCAGTACTTC
once	TRBJ2-3	-	TRBV27	CASSGVTSGTDTQYF	TGTGCCAGCAGTGGGGTGACTTCGGGCACAGATACGCAGTATTTT
-	TRBJ2-5	TRBD1	TRBV20-1	CSFGQGARKTQYF	TGCAGCTTTGGACAGGGGGCGCGGAAGACCCAGTACTTC
-	TRBJ2-5	-	TRBV4-1	CASSPAGHERYF	TGCGCCAGCAGCCCAGCAGGGCATGAGCGGTACTTC
-	TRBJ2-2	-	TRBV5-1	CASTLGEAGTGELFF	TGCGCCAGCACCCTCGGGGAAGCGGGCACCGGGGAGCTGTTTTTT
-	TRBJ1-2	-	TRBV12-3/TRBV12-4	CASSPSDGMINYGYTF	TGTGCCAGCAGCCCATCCGACGGAATGATTAACTATGGCTACACCTTC
many	TRBJ2-1	-	TRBV12-3/TRBV12-4	CASSPGQGVDEQFF	TGTGCCAGCAGCCCGGGACAAGGGGTCGATGAGCAGTTCTTC
many	TRBJ2-5	-	TRBV6-6	CASSYFQETQYF	TGTGCCAGCAGCTATTTTCAAGAGACCCAGTACTTC
-	TRBJ2-2	-	TRBV24-1	CATGNLESVGELFF	TGTGCCACGGGGAACCTCGAAAGCGTCGGGGAGCTGTTTTTT
few	TRBJ2-7	-	TRBV20-1	CSASSGPYEQYF	TGCAGTGCTAGTAGCGGCCCCTACGAGCAGTACTTC
-	TRBJ2-5	TRBD1	TRBV5-6	CASSLRLRGQGTQYF	TGTGCCAGCAGCTTGCGGCTCAGGGGGCAAGGGACCCAGTACTTC
-	TRBJ1-1	-	TRBV4-1	CASSQVGGADTEAFF	TGCGCCAGCAGCCAAGTAGGGGGAGCGGACACTGAAGCTTTCTTT
many	TRBJ1-1	-	TRBV12-3/TRBV12-4	CASSLVNTEAFF	TGTGCCAGCAGTTTAGTGAACACTGAAGCTTTCTTT
few	TRBJ2-7	-	TRBV7-9	CASSSISSYEQYF	TGTGCCAGCAGCTCCATCTCCTCCTACGAGCAGTACTTC
few	TRBJ1-5	-	TRBV10-3	CAIWNGLNQPQHF	TGTGCCATCTGGAATGGGCTCAACCAGCCCCAGCATTTT
-	TRBJ2-1	TRBD2	TRBV10-3	CAISVAGADNEQFF	TGTGCCATCTCGGTAGCGGGGGCCGACAATGAGCAGTTCTTC
many	TRBJ2-7	-	TRBV28	CASSPGSPSSYEQYF	TGTGCCAGCAGTCCAGGGTCCCCGAGCTCCTACGAGCAGTACTTC
-	TRBJ2-1	-	TRBV11-2	CASSVTRYNEQFF	TGTGCCAGCAGCGTTACCCGATACAATGAGCAGTTCTTC
many	TRBJ1-2	-	TRBV7-8	CASSLKRNYGYTF	TGTGCCAGCAGCCTAAAAAGAAACTATGGCTACACCTTC
-	TRBJ1-1	-	TRBV30	CAWSTAGGTEAFF	TGTGCCTGGAGTACGGCGGGGGGCACTGAAGCTTTCTTT
-	TRBJ1-5	-	TRBV18	CASSLEAGIVNQPQHF	TGTGCCAGCTCACTGGAGGCGGGGATTGTAAATCAGCCCCAGCATTTT
many	TRBJ1-2	-	TRBV5-6	CASSPPGKSGYTF	TGTGCCAGCAGCCCCCCCGGGAAAAGCGGCTACACCTTC
-	TRBJ2-7	-	TRBV10-3	CAIMDRDYPYEQYF	TGTGCCATCATGGACAGGGACTATCCTTACGAGCAGTACTTC
-	TRBJ2-1	TRBD2	TRBV30	CAWGGLADIERFF	TGTGCCTGGGGGGGACTAGCGGATATTGAGCGGTTCTTC
-	TRBJ2-2	-	TRBV12-3/TRBV12-4	CASSLSGGSNTGELFF	TGTGCCAGCAGTTTGTCCGGGGGATCGAACACCGGGGAGCTGTTTTTT
many	TRBJ1-5	-	TRBV12-3/TRBV12-4	CASNLGPSNQPQHF	TGTGCCAGCAACCTCGGCCCTAGCAATCAGCCCCAGCATTTT
-	TRBJ1-2	-	TRBV30	CAWSAQAIYGYTF	TGTGCCTGGAGTGCCCAGGCTATTTATGGCTACACCTTC
many	TRBJ2-1	TRBD2	TRBV5-1	CASSGTSNYNEQFF	TGCGCCAGCAGCGGGACTAGTAACTACAATGAGCAGTTCTTC
-	TRBJ2-5	-	TRBV7-2	CASSPRDAETQYF	TGTGCCAGCAGCCCCAGGGACGCGGAGACCCAGTACTTC
-	TRBJ2-5	-	TRBV24-1	CATSDRRREGTETQYF	TGTGCCACCAGTGATCGAAGGAGAGAGGGCACCGAGACCCAGTACTTC
-	TRBJ2-2	TRBD2	TRBV10-3	CAISELPSGVNTGELFF	TGTGCCATCAGTGAGTTGCCTAGCGGGGTAAACACCGGGGAGCTGTTTTTT
-	TRBJ2-7	TRBD2	TRBV20-1	CSASSSGGTYEQYF	TGCAGTGCTAGTAGTTCGGGAGGGACCTACGAGCAGTACTTC
-	TRBJ2-3	-	TRBV29-1	CSVGTTTDTQYF	TGCAGCGTTGGGACTACCACAGATACGCAGTATTTT
many	TRBJ2-1	TRBD2	TRBV3-1	CASSQGTTSGNNEQFF	TGTGCCAGCAGCCAAGGGACGACTAGCGGTAACAATGAGCAGTTCTTC